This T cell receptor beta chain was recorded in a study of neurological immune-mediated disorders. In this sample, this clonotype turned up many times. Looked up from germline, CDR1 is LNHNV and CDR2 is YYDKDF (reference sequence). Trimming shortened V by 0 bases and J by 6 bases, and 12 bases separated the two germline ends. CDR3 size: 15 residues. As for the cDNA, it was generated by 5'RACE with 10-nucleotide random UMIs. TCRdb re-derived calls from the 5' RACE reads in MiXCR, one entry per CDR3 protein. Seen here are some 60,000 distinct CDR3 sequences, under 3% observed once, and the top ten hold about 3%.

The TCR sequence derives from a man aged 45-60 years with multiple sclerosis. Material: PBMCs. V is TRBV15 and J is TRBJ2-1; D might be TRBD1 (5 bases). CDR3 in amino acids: CATSRDGARPNEQFF. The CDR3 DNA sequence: TGTGCCACCAGCAGAGATGGGGCCCGACCCAATGAGCAGTTCTTC.